This TCR beta chain was recovered during a study of T cells in Graves' hyperthyroidism and ophthalmopathy. CDR3 length: 18 amino acids. V was clipped by 2 bases and J by 4 bases, with 23 bases between them. Looked up from germline, CDR1 is MNHNS and CDR2 is SASEGT. This clonotype was picked up many times. RNA transcripts gave rise to amplified TCR beta CDR3 regions. The HTBI primer set served for first-round RT-PCR of the TCR CDR3. TCRdb recomputed calls from the multiplex PCR reads with MiXCR, one row per CDR3 protein. The sample has about 360,000 distinct CDR3 sequences; roughly an eighth are singletons.

The sample taken for sequencing was blood. The receptor was isolated from a woman aged 18-30 years with Graves' hyperthyroidism. The chain employs TRBV6-1 and TRBJ1-1; tentatively, D is TRBD1 (5 bases). The CDR3 coding sequence is TGTGCCAGCAGTGAAATGGGGCAGGGCGGGCGGCCTGGCACTGAAGCTTTCTTT. This encodes CASSEMGQGGRPGTEAFF.